These 24 T cell receptor beta chains originate from one sample sequenced in a study of blood T cell repertoires in COVID-19. The repertoire was sequenced with immunoSEQ multiplex PCR; TCRdb's copy has only in-frame clones and lacks some. The sample yields roughly 340,000 clones, about 90% seen once. The sample was PBMCs or T cells enriched from blood (not recorded which). The receptors were sampled from a man aged 35-49 years in a cohort exposed to, infected with or recovered from COVID-19 (not recorded which).

The chain uses TRBV5-8 and TRBJ2-7; 7 nucleotides line up with TRBD1. Germline values: CDR1 SGHTS, CDR2 YDEGEE. This CDR3 has 14 amino acids. J was trimmed by 6 bases and V by 1 base; bases with no gene match: 7. CDR3 sequence: CASSLTTGVREQYF. The CDR3 region has the DNA TGTGCCAGCAGCTTGACCACAGGGGTCCGCGAGCAGTACTTC.

In DNA, the CDR3 is TGTGCCAGCAGTTACTCGAACCCAGTCTACAATGAGCAGTTCTTC. As protein: CASSYSNPVYNEQFF. V is TRBV6-5 and J is TRBJ2-1; D unclear. The CDR3 loop spans 15 amino acids. Between the trimmed V and J ends, which lost 0 bases and 3 bases, there was a span of 9 bases. Looked up from germline, CDR1 is MNHEY and CDR2 is SVGAGI.

The V and J genes are TRBV15 and TRBJ2-6; 7 bases line up with TRBD1. This CDR3 is 16 amino acids long. Germline V lookup: CDR1 LNHNV, CDR2 YYDKDF (reference sequence). V lost 1 base to trimming and J lost 4 bases; unmatched junction nucleotides: 4. Here the CDR3 DNA reads TGTGCCACCAGCAGAGGGCCGGGACAGGGGGCCAACGTCCTGACTTTC. As protein: CATSRGPGQGANVLTF.

The chain uses TRBV11-2 and TRBJ2-1, with 7 bases matching TRBD2. This CDR3 is 15 amino acids long. Trimming removed 2 bases from V and 3 bases from J; junction bases left unmatched: 4. Germline assignment: CDR1 SGHAT and CDR2 FQNNGV. CDR3 sequence: CASSLSLAVYNEQFF. The CDR3 coding sequence is TGTGCCAGCAGCTTAAGTCTAGCGGTCTACAATGAGCAGTTCTTC.

The chain couples TRBV5-1 to TRBJ2-6; D is uncertain. Germline V gene data show CDR1 as SGHRS and CDR2 as YFSETQ. V lost 0 bases to trimming and J lost 0 bases, with 10 bases between them. The CDR3 is 17 amino acids. As DNA, the CDR3 is TGCGCCAGCAGCTTGGCAAATAGGAGCTCTGGGGCCAACGTCCTGACTTTC. The encoded protein is CASSLANRSSGANVLTF. The full variable domain, rest sourced from reference TRBV5-1 and TRBJ2-6, is KAGVTQTPRYLIKTRGQQVTLSCSPISGHRSVSWYQQTPGQGLQFLFEYFSETQRNKGNFPGRFSGRQFSNSRSEMNVSTLELGDSALYLCASSLANRSSGANVLTFGAGSRLTVL.

The rearrangement uses TRBV7-3 and TRBJ2-5, with 9 bases identical to TRBD1. V dropped 2 bases and J dropped 5; count of bases not matched to a gene: 6. This CDR3 region has 15 residues. From germline, CDR1 is SGHTA and CDR2 FQGTGA. CDR3 protein: CASSLGTGSFETQYF. The CDR3 DNA sequence: TGTGCCAGCAGCTTAGGGACAGGGAGTTTCGAGACCCAGTACTTC. Using reference TRBV7-3 and TRBJ2-5 for the parts outside the CDR3, the full variable domain is GAGVSQTPSNKVTEKGKYVELRCDPISGHTALYWYRQSLGQGPEFLIYFQGTGAADDSGLPNDRFFAVRPEGSVSTLKIQRTERGDSAVYLCASSLGTGSFETQYFGPGTRLLVL.

This chain connects TRBV11-2 to TRBJ2-7; 8 positions match TRBD2. This CDR3 is built from 14 residues. Germline V gene data show CDR1 as SGHAT and CDR2 as FQNNGV. With 7 bases clipped from V and 0 bases from J, the junction kept 5 bases outside the gene matches. CDR3: CASTQTSDSYEQYF. The CDR3 nucleotides are TGTGCCAGCACCCAGACTAGCGACTCCTACGAGCAGTACTTC. Together with reference TRBV11-2 and TRBJ2-7, the CDR3 gives the full variable domain: EAGVAQSPRYKIIEKRQSVAFWCNPISGHATLYWYQQILGQGPKLLIQFQNNGVVDDSQLPKDRFSAERLKGVDSTLKIQPAKLEDSAVYLCASTQTSDSYEQYFGPGTRLTVT.

J is TRBJ1-6 and V is TRBV7-8; 9 positions agree with TRBD1. Germline-derived CDR1 and CDR2 are SGHVS and FQNEAQ. After removal of 5 bases from V and 7 bases from J, the junction contained 3 bases not matched to a gene. This CDR3 contains 14 residues. The CDR3 here is CASSPGQGNSPLHF. The CDR3 coding sequence is TGTGCCAGCAGCCCCGGACAGGGGAATTCACCCCTCCACTTT.

The chain couples TRBV3-1 (or the pseudogene TRBV3-2) to TRBJ2-5; 8 nucleotides align to TRBD2. This CDR3 is built from 15 residues. Per germline, CDR1 LGHDT and CDR2 YNNKEL (reference sequence). The V segment lost 1 base and the J segment 6 bases; nucleotides outside the gene matches: 7. CDR3 protein: CASSQAGGGGKTQYF. The CDR3 region has the DNA TGTGCCAGCAGCCAAGCGGGAGGGGGTGGGAAGACCCAGTACTTC.

The rearrangement joins TRBV4-2 to TRBJ2-7; 7 positions match TRBD2. CDR1 and CDR2 from the germline V gene are LGHNA and YNFKEQ. The CDR3 consists of 15 residues. With 1 base clipped from V and 4 bases from J, the junction kept 7 bases outside the gene matches. The CDR3 sequence is CASSQGMSSGYEQYF. The CDR3 coding sequence is TGTGCCAGCAGCCAAGGGATGTCTAGCGGTTACGAGCAGTACTTC.

The V gene is TRBV11-3, the J gene TRBJ1-4; D uncertain. Germline assignment: CDR1 SGHNT and CDR2 YENEEA. The length of the CDR3 is 11 residues. The V gene lost 3 bases and the J gene lost 8 bases, with 4 bases spanning the gap. CDR3 protein: CASSFEEKLFF. The CDR3 region has the DNA TGTGCCAGCAGCTTCGAGGAAAAACTGTTTTTT.

This clone has just one count. The chain is built from TRBV19 and TRBJ1-3, with D uncertain. Germline V gene lookup returns CDR1 LNHDA and CDR2 SQIVND (reference sequence). The ends were cut back, 3 bases at V and 0 bases at J, with 9 bases in the middle. This CDR3 region has 15 residues. The chain's CDR3 is CASSILTVSGNTIYF. The CDR3, as DNA: TGTGCCAGTAGTATTCTTACGGTCTCTGGAAACACCATATATTTT. Using reference TRBV19 and TRBJ1-3 for the parts outside the CDR3, the full variable domain is DGGITQSPKYLFRKEGQNVTLSCEQNLNHDAMYWYRQDPGQGLRLIYYSQIVNDFQKGDIAEGYSVSREKKESFPLTVTSAQKNPTAFYLCASSILTVSGNTIYFGEGSWLTVV.

J is TRBJ1-4 and V is TRBV3-1 (or the pseudogene TRBV3-2); the D is unclear. Germline CDR1 reads LGHDT; CDR2 reads YNNKEL (reference sequence). Trimming shortened V by 3 bases and J by 6 bases, and 11 bases separated the two germline ends. The CDR3 is 14 residues long. CDR3 region: CASSHRGSDEKLFF. The CDR3 coding sequence is TGTGCCAGCAGCCATAGAGGGTCGGATGAAAAACTGTTTTTT.

This clone has only a few counts. The chain has TRBV28 and TRBJ2-7, with TRBD2 matching over 7 bases. CDR1 is MDHEN, CDR2 SYDVKM, per germline. The junction had 9 bases not matched to a gene; V was cut back by 5 bases and J by 2 bases. This CDR3 spans 15 amino acids. CDR3 sequence: CASSGGGWVTYEQYF. In DNA, the CDR3 is TGTGCCAGCAGTGGGGGGGGTTGGGTTACCTACGAGCAGTACTTC.

The chain has TRBV4-1 and TRBJ2-1; weak D call: TRBD2 (6 bases). V was cut by 0 bases and J by 7 bases, with 10 bases left in between. Germline V gene lookup returns CDR1 MGHRA and CDR2 YSYEKL. This CDR3 has 14 residues. DNA for the CDR3: TGCGCCAGCAGCCAAGATTCGGGGGAGAATGAGCAGTTCTTC. Encoded protein: CASSQDSGENEQFF.

This chain connects TRBV5-6 to TRBJ2-2; 11 nucleotides line up with TRBD2. The V gene end was trimmed by 3 bases and the J gene end by 6 bases; junction bases not matched to a gene: 7. Germline V gene lookup returns CDR1 SGHDT and CDR2 YYEEEE. The CDR3 is made up of 16 amino acids. CDR3 sequence reads: CASSSYSGRAPGELFF. CDR3 sequence (DNA): TGTGCCAGCAGCTCCTATAGCGGGAGGGCCCCCGGGGAGCTGTTTTTT.

The rearrangement joins TRBV9 to TRBJ1-3; tentatively, D is TRBD1 (6 bases). This CDR3 spans 16 amino acids. Germline-derived CDR1 and CDR2 are SGDLS and YYNGEE. V lost 0 bases to trimming and J lost 4 bases, with 14 bases between them. CDR3 coding DNA: TGTGCCAGCAGCGTAGGACAGGCTCTCGCGGGAAACACCATATATTTT. It specifies CASSVGQALAGNTIYF.

The chain joins TRBV9 to TRBJ2-5, with D perhaps matching TRBD1 (6 bases). CDR1 SGDLS and CDR2 YYNGEE come from the germline V gene. The V and J ends lost 0 bases and 1 base respectively, with 13 bases between them. The CDR3 covers 16 residues. The DNA for the CDR3 is TGTGCCAGCAGCGTAGCTGGCAGGGGCTCCCAAGAGACCCAGTACTTC. This gives the protein CASSVAGRGSQETQYF.

J is TRBJ2-2 and V is TRBV15; D is possibly TRBD1 (6 bases). V was cut by 8 bases and J by 1 base, with 11 bases left in between. CDR1 is LNHNV, CDR2 YYDKDF, per germline (reference sequence). CDR3 length equals 14 residues. The CDR3 DNA reads TGTGCCACCCGAATACAGGGGAACACCGGGGAGCTGTTTTTT. This gives the protein CATRIQGNTGELFF.

V and J are TRBV2 and TRBJ1-5, with 8 bases that match TRBD1. This CDR3 region has 15 residues. The V and J ends lost 4 bases and 3 bases, in that order; junction bases with no gene match: 5. CDR1 SNHLY and CDR2 FYNNEI come from the germline V gene. The CDR3 sequence: CASSGRTGNNQPQHF. DNA for the CDR3: TGTGCCAGCAGTGGCCGGACAGGGAACAATCAGCCCCAGCATTTT.

V and J are TRBV6-5 and TRBJ2-1; maybe TRBD2 (5 bases). Germline CDR1 reads MNHEY; CDR2 reads SVGAGI. This CDR3 comprises 14 residues. The ends were cut back, 6 bases at V and 8 bases at J, with 17 bases in the middle. The CDR3 here is CASRPSYVLDEQFF. CDR3 sequence (DNA): TGTGCCAGCAGGCCTAGCTACGTCTTGGATGAGCAGTTCTTC.

This sequence joins TRBV19 and TRBJ2-1; 9 nucleotides agree with TRBD1. Per germline, CDR1 LNHDA and CDR2 SQIVND (reference sequence). There are 15 residues in the CDR3. V lost 6 bases and J lost 1; bases outside the gene matches: 4. CDR3 amino acids: CASRDRGSSYNEQFF. The DNA for the CDR3 is TGTGCCAGTAGGGACAGGGGCTCGTCCTACAATGAGCAGTTCTTC.

V is TRBV5-1 and J is TRBJ2-3, with D perhaps matching TRBD1 (5 bases). V was pared by 4 bases and J by 5 bases, with 20 bases between. The germline V gene encodes CDR1 SGHRS and CDR2 YFSETQ. The CDR3 covers 16 residues. The CDR3 is CASSLTVLRSGDTQYF. DNA for the CDR3: TGCGCCAGCAGCCTGACAGTTCTAAGGTCTGGAGATACGCAGTATTTT. Variable domain in full (rest from reference TRBV5-1 and TRBJ2-3): KAGVTQTPRYLIKTRGQQVTLSCSPISGHRSVSWYQQTPGQGLQFLFEYFSETQRNKGNFPGRFSGRQFSNSRSEMNVSTLELGDSALYLCASSLTVLRSGDTQYFGPGTRLTVL.

This CDR3 reads CASRPPGQLLYEQYF. CDR3 nucleotide sequence: TGTGCCAGCAGGCCTCCGGGACAGCTACTCTACGAGCAGTACTTC. The chain links TRBV2 to TRBJ2-7, with TRBD1 matching over 7 bases. The germline gives CDR1 SNHLY, CDR2 FYNNEI. CDR3 length: 15 amino acids. Germline trimming cut 6 bases from V and 3 bases from J; bases unmatched to any gene: 11.